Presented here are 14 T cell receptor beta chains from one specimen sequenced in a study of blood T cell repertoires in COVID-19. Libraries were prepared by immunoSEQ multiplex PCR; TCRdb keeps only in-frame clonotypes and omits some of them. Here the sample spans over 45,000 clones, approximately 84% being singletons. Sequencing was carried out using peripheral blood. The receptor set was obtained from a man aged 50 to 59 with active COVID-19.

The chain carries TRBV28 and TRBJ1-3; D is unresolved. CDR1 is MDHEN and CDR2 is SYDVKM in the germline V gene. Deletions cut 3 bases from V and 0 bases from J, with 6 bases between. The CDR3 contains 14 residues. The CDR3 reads CASSFLSSGNTIYF. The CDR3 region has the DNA TGTGCCAGCAGTTTTTTGAGCTCTGGAAACACCATATATTTT.

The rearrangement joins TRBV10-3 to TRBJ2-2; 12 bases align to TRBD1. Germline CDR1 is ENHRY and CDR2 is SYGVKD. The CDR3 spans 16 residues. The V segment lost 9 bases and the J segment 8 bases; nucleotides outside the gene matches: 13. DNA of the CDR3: TGTGCCATTGGACGGGGGACAGGGGGCGCGAAGGGGGAGCTGTTTTTT. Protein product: CAIGRGTGGAKGELFF.

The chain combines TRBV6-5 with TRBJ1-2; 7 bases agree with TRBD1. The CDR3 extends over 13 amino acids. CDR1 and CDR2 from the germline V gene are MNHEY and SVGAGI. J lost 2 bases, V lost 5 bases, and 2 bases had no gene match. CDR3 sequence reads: CASSTDRNYGYTF. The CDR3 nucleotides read TGTGCCAGCAGTACGGACAGGAACTATGGCTACACCTTC.

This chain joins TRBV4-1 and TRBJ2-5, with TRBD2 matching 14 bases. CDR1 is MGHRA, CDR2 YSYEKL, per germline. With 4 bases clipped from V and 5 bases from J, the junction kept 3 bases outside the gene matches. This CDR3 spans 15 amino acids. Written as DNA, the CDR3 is TGCGCCAGCAGCCCGGGACTAGCGGGGGACGAGACCCAGTACTTC. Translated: CASSPGLAGDETQYF.

The CDR3 spells CASSLEATGGPEQYF. CDR3 coding DNA: TGTGCCAGCAGCTTAGAGGCAACAGGGGGCCCCGAGCAGTACTTC. The rearrangement uses TRBV7-9 and TRBJ2-7; 9 bases agree with TRBD1. With V trimmed by 1 base and J by 6 bases, 7 bases remained unmatched. Germline V gene data show CDR1 as SEHNR and CDR2 as FQNEAQ (reference sequence). CDR3 size: 15 residues.

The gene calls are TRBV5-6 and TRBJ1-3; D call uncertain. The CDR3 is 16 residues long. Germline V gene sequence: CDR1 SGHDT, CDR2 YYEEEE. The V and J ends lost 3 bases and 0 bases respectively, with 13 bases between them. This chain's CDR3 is CASSSLTVYSGNTIYF. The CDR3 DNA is TGTGCCAGCAGCTCCCTTACAGTTTACTCTGGAAACACCATATATTTT.

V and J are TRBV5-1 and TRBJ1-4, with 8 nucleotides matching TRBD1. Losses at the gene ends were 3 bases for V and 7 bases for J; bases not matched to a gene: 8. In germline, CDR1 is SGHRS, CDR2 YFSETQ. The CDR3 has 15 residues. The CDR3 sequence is CASSSQGAGGEKLFF. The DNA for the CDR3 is TGCGCCAGCAGCTCCCAGGGGGCGGGCGGTGAAAAACTGTTTTTT.

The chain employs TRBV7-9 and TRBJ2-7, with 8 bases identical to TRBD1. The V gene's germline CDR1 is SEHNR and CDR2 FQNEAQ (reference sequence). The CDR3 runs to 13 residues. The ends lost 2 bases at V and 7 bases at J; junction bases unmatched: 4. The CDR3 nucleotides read TGTGCCAGCAGCTTAAACAGGGGGGTAGAGCAGTACTTC. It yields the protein CASSLNRGVEQYF.

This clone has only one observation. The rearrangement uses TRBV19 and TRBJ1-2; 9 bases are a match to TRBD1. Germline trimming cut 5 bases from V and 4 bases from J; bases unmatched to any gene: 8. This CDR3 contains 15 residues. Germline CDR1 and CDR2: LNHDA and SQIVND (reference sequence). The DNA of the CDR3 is TGTGCCAGTAGTCCTGTAACAGGGGGCCCCTATGGCTACACCTTC. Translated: CASSPVTGGPYGYTF.

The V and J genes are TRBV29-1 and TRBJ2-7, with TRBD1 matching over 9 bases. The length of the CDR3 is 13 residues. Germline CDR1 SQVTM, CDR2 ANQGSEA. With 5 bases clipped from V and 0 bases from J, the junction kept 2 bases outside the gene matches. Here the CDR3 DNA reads TGCAGCGTTCGGACAGGGGACTCCTACGAGCAGTACTTC. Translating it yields CSVRTGDSYEQYF.

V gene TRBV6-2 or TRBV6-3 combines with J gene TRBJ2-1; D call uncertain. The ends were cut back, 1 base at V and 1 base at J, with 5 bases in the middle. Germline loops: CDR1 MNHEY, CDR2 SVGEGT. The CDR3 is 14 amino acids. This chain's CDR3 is CASSYWSSYNEQFF. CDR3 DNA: TGTGCCAGCAGTTACTGGAGTTCCTACAATGAGCAGTTCTTC.

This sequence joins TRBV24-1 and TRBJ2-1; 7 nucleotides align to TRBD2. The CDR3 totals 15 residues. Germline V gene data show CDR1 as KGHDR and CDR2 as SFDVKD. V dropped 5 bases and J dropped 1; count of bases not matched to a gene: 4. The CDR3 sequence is CATSARGESYNEQFF. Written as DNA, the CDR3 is TGTGCCACCAGTGCCCGGGGGGAGTCCTACAATGAGCAGTTCTTC.

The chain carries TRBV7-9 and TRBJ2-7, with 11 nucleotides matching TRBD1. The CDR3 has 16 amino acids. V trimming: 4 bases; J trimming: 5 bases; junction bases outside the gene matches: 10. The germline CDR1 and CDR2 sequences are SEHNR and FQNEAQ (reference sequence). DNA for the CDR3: TGTGCCAGCAGCTCTGCGGACAGGGGGCCTTTTGACGAGCAGTACTTC. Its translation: CASSSADRGPFDEQYF.

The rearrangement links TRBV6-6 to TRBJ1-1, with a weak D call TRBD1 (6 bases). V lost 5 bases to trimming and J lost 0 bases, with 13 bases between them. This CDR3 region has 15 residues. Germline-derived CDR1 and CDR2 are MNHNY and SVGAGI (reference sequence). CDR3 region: CASSDPGHLNTEAFF. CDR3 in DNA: TGTGCCAGCAGTGACCCGGGACACCTGAACACTGAAGCTTTCTTT.